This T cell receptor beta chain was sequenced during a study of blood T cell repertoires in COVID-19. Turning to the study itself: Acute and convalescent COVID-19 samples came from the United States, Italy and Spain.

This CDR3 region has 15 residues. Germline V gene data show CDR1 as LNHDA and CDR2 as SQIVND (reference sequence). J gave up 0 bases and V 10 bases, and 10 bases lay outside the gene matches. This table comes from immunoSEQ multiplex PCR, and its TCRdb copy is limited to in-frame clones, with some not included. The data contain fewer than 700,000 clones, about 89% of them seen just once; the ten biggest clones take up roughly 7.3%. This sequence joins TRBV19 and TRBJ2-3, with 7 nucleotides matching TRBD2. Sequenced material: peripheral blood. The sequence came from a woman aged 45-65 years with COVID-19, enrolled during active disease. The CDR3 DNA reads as TGTGCCACCCGGGAGCGGGGCGGTAGCACAGATACGCAGTATTTT. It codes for CATRERGGSTDTQYF.